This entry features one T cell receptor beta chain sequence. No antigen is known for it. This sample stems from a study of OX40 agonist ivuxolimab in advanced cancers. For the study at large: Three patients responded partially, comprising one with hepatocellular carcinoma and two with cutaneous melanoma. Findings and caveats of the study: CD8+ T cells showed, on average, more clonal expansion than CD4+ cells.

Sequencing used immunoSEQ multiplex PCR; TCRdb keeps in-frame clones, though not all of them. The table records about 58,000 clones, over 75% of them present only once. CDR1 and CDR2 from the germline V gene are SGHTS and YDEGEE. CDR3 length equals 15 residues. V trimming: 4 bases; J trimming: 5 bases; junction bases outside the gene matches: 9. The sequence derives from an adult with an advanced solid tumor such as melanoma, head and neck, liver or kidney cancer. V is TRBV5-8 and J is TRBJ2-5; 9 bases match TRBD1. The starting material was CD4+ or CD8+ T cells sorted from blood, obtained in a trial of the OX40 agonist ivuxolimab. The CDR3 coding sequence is TGTGCCAGCAGCCCCGGGACAGGGTTTGGGGAGACCCAGTACTTC. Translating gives CASSPGTGFGETQYF.